These 16 T cell receptor beta chains originate from one sample sequenced in a study of T cell responses to AZD1222 COVID-19 vaccine. Profiled with immunoSEQ multiplex PCR; TCRdb holds only in-frame clones, not every one. The table lists tens of thousands of clones, roughly 88% of them singletons. The sequencing here drew on peripheral blood, taken 28 days after the second AZD1222 dose. These receptors came from an adult who received the AZD1222 COVID-19 vaccine.

This chain uses TRBV19 with TRBJ1-2; D may be TRBD1 (5 bases). Deletions cut 4 bases from V and 9 bases from J, with 21 bases between. The CDR3 contains 15 residues. Germline loops: CDR1 LNHDA, CDR2 SQIVND (reference sequence). CDR3 protein: CASSSIEGDEGRYTF. CDR3 in DNA: TGTGCCAGTAGTAGTATCGAGGGAGATGAGGGGCGCTACACCTTC. The full variable domain, in which reference TRBV19 and TRBJ1-2 provide the parts outside the CDR3, is DGGITQSPKYLFRKEGQNVTLSCEQNLNHDAMYWYRQDPGQGLRLIYYSQIVNDFQKGDIAEGYSVSREKKESFPLTVTSAQKNPTAFYLCASSSIEGDEGRYTFGSGTRLTVV.

The chain has TRBV5-8 and TRBJ2-2; D gene ambiguous. The CDR3 has 14 amino acids. Trimming pared 1 base from V and 8 bases from J, leaving 12 bases between. Germline CDR1 reads SGHTS; CDR2 reads YDEGEE. CDR3 DNA sequence: TGTGCCAGCAGCTTGTATCTGGATTCGGGGGAGCTGTTTTTT. Amino acid sequence: CASSLYLDSGELFF.

The gene calls are TRBV29-1 and TRBJ1-5, with no clear D. Trimming took off 4 bases at V and 3 bases at J, with 10 bases between the two ends. This CDR3 is built from 13 residues. CDR1 is SQVTM, CDR2 ANQGSEA, per germline. The DNA for the CDR3 is TGCAGCGTTGCGTCAGGATTCAATCAGCCCCAGCATTTT. This gives the protein CSVASGFNQPQHF.

The chain links TRBV12-3 or TRBV12-4 to TRBJ2-1; D is uncertain. This CDR3 region has 12 residues. V was clipped by 2 bases and J by 6 bases, with 5 bases between them. The CDR3 bases are TGTGCCAGCAGTTTACCGGGCAATGAGCAGTTCTTC. Its translation: CASSLPGNEQFF.

This sequence joins TRBV19 and TRBJ2-1; D is unclear. Per the germline V gene, CDR1 is LNHDA and CDR2 is SQIVND (reference sequence). V lost 8 bases, J lost 4 bases, and 12 bases lay in between. CDR3 size: 13 residues. CDR3 sequence: CASEITLYNEQFF. The CDR3 nucleotides read TGTGCCAGTGAAATAACCTTATACAATGAGCAGTTCTTC.

This clone has only one observation. A single base separates this from a much larger clone, so it may be a read error. The gene calls are TRBV18 and TRBJ2-2; D may be TRBD1 or TRBD2 (5 bases each). The CDR3 runs to 16 residues. Germline loops: CDR1 KGHSH, CDR2 LQKENI. CDR3 sequence: CASSPGQGSFTGKLFF. CDR3 DNA sequence: TGTGCCAGCTCCCCAGGACAAGGCAGCTTCACCGGGAAGCTGTTTTTT.

The V and J genes are TRBV6-2 or TRBV6-3 and TRBJ1-1; D not certain. Trimming left V 2 bases short and J 1 base short, with 8 bases between. The CDR3 is 14 amino acids. The V gene's germline CDR1 is MNHEY and CDR2 SVGEGT. CDR3 coding DNA: TGTGCCAGCAGTTACGCCAGGCGGAACACTGAAGCTTTCTTT. Its protein product is CASSYARRNTEAFF.

The V and J genes are TRBV5-1 and TRBJ1-4; 7 bases fit TRBD1. This CDR3 is 14 amino acids long. Unmatched junction bases numbered 7, after V lost 5 bases and J lost 6 bases. The V gene's germline CDR1 is SGHRS and CDR2 YFSETQ. Here the CDR3 DNA reads TGCGCCAGCAGTACCGGGACAGCGGATGAAAAACTGTTTTTT. Amino acids: CASSTGTADEKLFF.

This chain uses TRBV10-2 with TRBJ2-5; TRBD2 aligns across 7 bases. Germline loops: CDR1 WSHSY, CDR2 SAAADI. This CDR3 comprises 13 residues. J lost 5 bases, V lost 8 bases, and 8 bases had no gene match. CDR3 protein: CASLGGEAETQYF. The CDR3 nucleotides read TGCGCCAGCTTGGGAGGGGAAGCGGAGACCCAGTACTTC.

This sequence joins TRBV6-2 or TRBV6-3 and TRBJ2-1; D gene ambiguous. The V and J ends lost 0 bases and 7 bases respectively, with 4 bases between them. The germline V gene has CDR1 MNHEY and CDR2 SVGEGT. The CDR3 is made up of 12 amino acids. For the CDR3, the DNA is TGTGCCAGCAGTTACTCTTGGAATGAGCAGTTCTTC. Translating gives CASSYSWNEQFF.

The chain recombines TRBV2 with TRBJ2-3; D is possibly TRBD2 (7 bases). V shed 11 bases and J shed 5 bases, with 20 bases lying between them. The germline CDR1 and CDR2 sequences are SNHLY and FYNNEI. The CDR3 is 14 amino acids. Written as DNA, the CDR3 is TGTGCCGCCCAACCGGGGGGCGTCCGAGATACGCAGTATTTT. It is translated as CAAQPGGVRDTQYF.

The chain couples TRBV28 to TRBJ1-5; 8 bases fit TRBD1. CDR3 length: 17 residues. The J segment lost 0 bases and the V segment lost 6 bases, leaving 10 bases of the junction unmatched. Germline CDR1 reads MDHEN; CDR2 reads SYDVKM. The CDR3 sequence: CASRRDRTSYSNQPQHF. In DNA, the CDR3 is TGTGCCAGCAGGCGGGACAGGACAAGTTATAGCAATCAGCCCCAGCATTTT.

This chain joins TRBV30 and TRBJ1-4; 7 nucleotides align to TRBD1. V lost 2 bases, J lost 15 bases, and 18 bases stayed unmatched. The CDR3 has 15 amino acids. The V gene's germline CDR1 is GTSNPN and CDR2 SVGIG (reference sequence). CDR3: CAWSIGGGLAEEVFF. Here the CDR3 DNA reads TGTGCCTGGAGTATAGGAGGGGGCCTCGCCGAGGAGGTGTTTTTT.

The chain recombines TRBV6-5 with TRBJ2-2; the D gene is possibly TRBD2 (6 bases). The CDR3 has 15 residues. Trimming took 2 bases from V and 6 from J, leaving 13 bases between them. CDR1 MNHEY and CDR2 SVGAGI come from the germline V gene. The chain's CDR3 is CASSYAGYSAGELFF. The CDR3 DNA reads TGTGCCAGCAGTTACGCGGGGTACTCGGCCGGGGAGCTGTTTTTT.

The chain has TRBV28 and TRBJ2-7; D unresolved. Germline loops: CDR1 MDHEN, CDR2 SYDVKM. V gave up 6 bases and J gave up 2 bases, with 17 bases separating them. The CDR3 contains 15 residues. The CDR3 nucleotides read TGTGCCAGCAGCATAGACGGATTAAACCCCTACGAGCAGTACTTC. It specifies CASSIDGLNPYEQYF. The full variable domain, with the rest looked up from reference TRBV28 and TRBJ2-7, is DVKVTQSSRYLVKRTGEKVFLECVQDMDHENMFWYRQDPGLGLRLIYFSYDVKMKEKGDIPEGYSVSREKKERFSLILESASTNQTSMYLCASSIDGLNPYEQYFGPGTRLTVT.

Turning to this clone: This sample includes further DNA sequences coding for the same CDR3. The V and J genes are TRBV18 and TRBJ1-1; D gene ambiguous. The V and J ends lost 0 bases and 1 base respectively, with 6 bases between them. Germline values: CDR1 KGHSH, CDR2 LQKENI. This CDR3 has 14 residues. In nucleotides, the CDR3 is TGTGCCAGCTCACCACCATTGGGGAACACTGAAGCTTTCTTT. It encodes CASSPPLGNTEAFF.